One and the same sample provided the 2 T cell receptor beta chains below, sequenced in a study of T cell repertoires in cytomegalovirus infection. From the reads, TCRdb called clonotypes with MiXCR, one entry per CDR3 protein. Of about 240,000 distinct CDR3 sequences listed, 12% are singletons. Material: PBMCs. The source is a human donor in good health (CMV status not recorded). Some clones in this sample may be carry-over from other donors' samples.

Only a few counts were recorded for this clonotype. V is TRBV4-1 and J is TRBJ1-2; perhaps TRBD1 as D (5 bases). Germline CDR1 MGHRA, CDR2 YSYEKL. The CDR3 is 14 residues long. V was trimmed by 3 bases and J by 3 bases, leaving 11 bases between them. This CDR3 is CASSQGWGDYGYTF. The CDR3 DNA follows: TGCGCCAGCAGCCAGGGCTGGGGGGACTATGGCTACACCTTC.

This clonotype was detected only a few times. V is TRBV27 and J is TRBJ1-5; D is ambiguous. The CDR3 has 15 amino acids. Germline CDR1 MNHEY, CDR2 SMNVEV (reference sequence). The germline V and J ends were trimmed by 0 bases and 6 bases, with 12 bases remaining between them. The CDR3 region has the DNA TGTGCCAGCAGTTTATCGAAGCCATCGGCTCAGCCCCAGCATTTT. It encodes CASSLSKPSAQPQHF.